These T cell receptor beta chains were read from a single sample in a study of T cells after yellow fever vaccination. Each CDR3 protein is one row after TCRdb ran MiXCR on the 5' RACE reads. The sample has roughly 300,000 distinct CDR3 sequences; roughly 8.4% are singletons. The specimen comprised PBMCs, sampled about 49 days after the first yellow fever vaccination. The receptors were sampled from a man aged 18 to 35 who received the YFV17D yellow fever vaccine. CDR3s include the opening cysteine and the closing phenylalanine or tryptophan. D genes are given only for firm matches. Expanded clones get a size class; other rows say once, few or many, or leave the size out.

J: TRBJ2-5
size: few
V: TRBV25-1
D: TRBD2
DNA: TGTGCCAGCAGTCGGGGGGGGGTGGAGACCCAGTACTTC
CDR3: CASSRGGVETQYF

J: TRBJ1-6
size: -
V: TRBV12-3/TRBV12-4
D: TRBD1
DNA: TGTGCCAGCAGTTTATGGTCTCGTAAGGGGGCAAGAAGGGATCATAATTCACCCCTCCACTTT
CDR3: CASSLWSRKGARRDHNSPLHF

J: TRBJ2-6
size: many
V: TRBV4-2
D: -
DNA: TGTGCCAGCAGCCAACACACAGGGACCGGGGCCAACGTCCTGACTTTC
CDR3: CASSQHTGTGANVLTF

J: TRBJ2-7
size: -
V: TRBV3-1
D: -
DNA: TGTGCCAGCAGCCAAGTCGTTAAAGAGCAGTACTTC
CDR3: CASSQVVKEQYF

J: TRBJ2-2
size: few
V: TRBV6-1
D: TRBD2
DNA: TGTGCCAGCAGTGATGGGACTAGCGGACTGGGGGAGCTGTTTTTT
CDR3: CASSDGTSGLGELFF

J: TRBJ2-1
size: -
V: TRBV10-3
D: -
DNA: TGTGCCATCAGTGAGACGTTTGATGAGCAGTTCTTC
CDR3: CAISETFDEQFF

J: TRBJ1-1
size: -
V: TRBV20-1
D: TRBD1
DNA: TGCAGTGCTAGAGGCCGGGACAGAAACACTGAAGCTTTCTTT
CDR3: CSARGRDRNTEAFF

J: TRBJ1-6
size: few
V: TRBV13
D: -
DNA: TGTGCCAGCAGCTTCTTCAAGAGCTCCTATAATTCACCCCTCCACTTT
CDR3: CASSFFKSSYNSPLHF

J: TRBJ2-7
size: -
V: TRBV5-1
D: TRBD1
DNA: TGCGCCAGCAGCTACGCCGGGACAGGGAACAACGAGCAGTACTTC
CDR3: CASSYAGTGNNEQYF

J: TRBJ2-7
size: -
V: TRBV7-2
D: -
DNA: TGTGCCAGCAATCCCATACCCCAATGGGGGGCCTACGAGCAGTACTTC
CDR3: CASNPIPQWGAYEQYF

J: TRBJ1-2
size: -
V: TRBV29-1
D: -
DNA: TGCAGCCCCAACCGGGGAGAGAATGGCTACACCTTC
CDR3: CSPNRGENGYTF

J: TRBJ2-2
size: many
V: TRBV20-1
D: -
DNA: TGCAGTGCTAGTGGTGGGGGACGTGCGAACACCGGGGAGCTGTTTTTT
CDR3: CSASGGGRANTGELFF

J: TRBJ1-2
size: few
V: TRBV7-2
D: TRBD1
DNA: TGTGCCAGCAGCTTAGTAGGGGGCGTCTTTAACTATGGCTACACCTTC
CDR3: CASSLVGGVFNYGYTF

J: TRBJ1-6
size: -
V: TRBV27
D: -
DNA: TGTGCCAGCAGCCCTTGGGGGGGTGGTAATTCACCCCTCCACTTT
CDR3: CASSPWGGGNSPLHF

J: TRBJ2-7
size: many
V: TRBV15
D: -
DNA: TGTGCCACCAGCAGTGCTTCCAGCGACGAGCAGTACTTC
CDR3: CATSSASSDEQYF

J: TRBJ2-1
size: -
V: TRBV6-1
D: TRBD2
DNA: TGTGCCAGCAGACCTCCGAGCGGGGGGGCAGGAAATGAGCAGTTCTTC
CDR3: CASRPPSGGAGNEQFF

J: TRBJ2-1
size: -
V: TRBV11-2
D: TRBD2
DNA: TGTGCCAGCATTCGAACGAGCGGGGCCCATTACAATGAGCAGTTCTTC
CDR3: CASIRTSGAHYNEQFF

J: TRBJ1-6
size: few
V: TRBV20-1
D: TRBD1
DNA: TGCAGTGCTGGGACAGGGGTCGGGAATTCACCCCTCCACTTT
CDR3: CSAGTGVGNSPLHF

J: TRBJ2-7
size: -
V: TRBV29-1
D: -
DNA: TGCAGCGCAAAGCTCACAGGAACAACTCAAACCTACGAGCAGTACTTC
CDR3: CSAKLTGTTQTYEQYF

J: TRBJ1-1
size: -
V: TRBV7-2
D: -
DNA: TGTGCCAGCAGCTTAGGCAGGGTGCCCACTGAAGCTTTCTTT
CDR3: CASSLGRVPTEAFF

J: TRBJ1-1
size: -
V: TRBV20-1
D: -
DNA: TGCAGTGCTACCTACTCGTGGGGGGGGCACGAGGTCGCTTTCTTT
CDR3: CSATYSWGGHEVAFF

J: TRBJ1-5
size: -
V: TRBV7-2
D: -
DNA: TGTGCCAGCAGCTTATCCCGGGCAGATCTCCAGCATTTT
CDR3: CASSLSRADLQHF

J: TRBJ2-1
size: many
V: TRBV20-1
D: -
DNA: TGCAGTGCTAGGCCGGTCAATGAGCAGTTCTTC
CDR3: CSARPVNEQFF

J: TRBJ2-5
size: -
V: TRBV5-1
D: TRBD1
DNA: TGCGCCAGCAGCCCACCCTCGACAGGGTGGACCCAGTACTTC
CDR3: CASSPPSTGWTQYF

J: TRBJ2-5
size: -
V: TRBV23-1
D: -
DNA: TGCGCTCCCCGGCCGGAGACACGAATGGGGACCCAGTACTTC
CDR3: CAPRPETRMGTQYF

J: TRBJ1-5
size: few
V: TRBV7-2
D: -
DNA: TGTGCCAGCAGCTTAGCCCGGGGGCGAGAGGGTCAGCCCCAGCATTTT
CDR3: CASSLARGREGQPQHF

J: TRBJ2-1
size: -
V: TRBV5-4
D: TRBD1
DNA: TGTGCCAGCCGCGGGACAGGCAATGAGCAGTTCTTC
CDR3: CASRGTGNEQFF

J: TRBJ2-1
size: few
V: TRBV5-5
D: -
DNA: TGTGCCAGCAGCTCCAGGGGAGCCTCCATGACGCAGTTCTTC
CDR3: CASSSRGASMTQFF

J: TRBJ1-1
size: few
V: TRBV6-1
D: -
DNA: TGTGCCAGCAGTAGGGGATCCCCGGGGACTGAAGCTTTCTTT
CDR3: CASSRGSPGTEAFF

J: TRBJ1-2
size: -
V: TRBV5-1
D: TRBD1
DNA: TGCGCCAGCAGCACAAGGACAGGGGGCATCTATGGCTACACCTTC
CDR3: CASSTRTGGIYGYTF

J: TRBJ2-5
size: few
V: TRBV29-1
D: TRBD1
DNA: TGCAGCGTTGAGGCGACAGGGCCAGAGACCCAGTACTTC
CDR3: CSVEATGPETQYF

J: TRBJ2-3
size: few
V: TRBV15
D: -
DNA: TGTGCCACCAGCATCTCCCCCCGTACGCAGTATTTT
CDR3: CATSISPRTQYF

J: TRBJ2-1
size: few
V: TRBV3-1
D: TRBD1
DNA: TGTGCCAGCGGACAGGGCGTCAATGAGCAGTTCTTC
CDR3: CASGQGVNEQFF

J: TRBJ2-4
size: -
V: TRBV20-1
D: -
DNA: TGCAGTGCTAATCCAGGCTTAGCCAAAAACATTCAGTACTTC
CDR3: CSANPGLAKNIQYF

J: TRBJ2-7
size: -
V: TRBV20-1
D: -
DNA: TGCAGTGCCGGGGGCGGACCGGGACTGGTCCCTCGGGAGCAGTACTTC
CDR3: CSAGGGPGLVPREQYF

J: TRBJ2-6
size: few
V: TRBV27
D: -
DNA: TGTGCCAGCACCCAGTGGGGACGTCCGAGCTCTGGGGCCAACGTCCTGACTTTC
CDR3: CASTQWGRPSSGANVLTF

J: TRBJ2-3
size: few
V: TRBV10-3
D: -
DNA: TGTGCCATCAGTGAGTCGACAGGCAGAGATACGCAGTATTTT
CDR3: CAISESTGRDTQYF

J: TRBJ1-1
size: -
V: TRBV5-1
D: TRBD1
DNA: TGCGCCAGCAGCTTAAGGGGGCTGAAGGGGAACACTGAAGCTTTCTTT
CDR3: CASSLRGLKGNTEAFF

J: TRBJ2-1
size: few
V: TRBV4-1
D: TRBD2
DNA: TGCGCCAGCAGCCCGTTGGCGGGGGGAGAAGAGCAGTTCTTC
CDR3: CASSPLAGGEEQFF

J: TRBJ2-5
size: few
V: TRBV29-1
D: -
DNA: TGCAGCGCGGACCCCCAAGAGACCCAGTACTTC
CDR3: CSADPQETQYF

J: TRBJ2-1
size: many
V: TRBV4-2
D: -
DNA: TGTGCCAGCAGCCTCCTACCCAGGGACGAATGGTCCTACAATGAGCAGTTCTTC
CDR3: CASSLLPRDEWSYNEQFF

J: TRBJ2-3
size: -
V: TRBV7-9
D: TRBD2
DNA: TGTGCCAGCAGCTTAGCGCCGGGGGGAATCACAGATACGCAGTATTTT
CDR3: CASSLAPGGITDTQYF

J: TRBJ2-3
size: few
V: TRBV7-8
D: TRBD2
DNA: TGTGCCAGCCGACGCGACAGACTAGCTTCAGATACGCAGTATTTT
CDR3: CASRRDRLASDTQYF

J: TRBJ1-4
size: -
V: TRBV5-8
D: -
DNA: TGTGCCAGCAGCCTGGGTTCGGCAGGCTTAAACGAAAAACTGTTTTTT
CDR3: CASSLGSAGLNEKLFF

J: TRBJ1-2
size: few
V: TRBV2
D: TRBD1
DNA: TGTGCCAGCAGTGATATGGACAGGGATGGCTACACCTTC
CDR3: CASSDMDRDGYTF

J: TRBJ2-1
size: many
V: TRBV4-1
D: -
DNA: TGCGCCAGCAGCCAGGACCCCGGGACACACAATGAGCAGTTCTTC
CDR3: CASSQDPGTHNEQFF